A single sample is the source of the 7 T cell receptor beta chains below, sequenced in a study of cytomegalovirus exposure and HLA in healthy donors. The PCR made use of 60 Vbeta and 13 Jbeta primers. This table comes from immunoSEQ multiplex PCR, and its TCRdb copy is limited to in-frame clones, with some not included. The repertoire includes about 110,000 clones, 80% to 85% of them detected once, and 6.9% sits in the top ten. The sample comprised PBMCs. The receptors derive from a man aged 25-45 years in good health and CMV-seropositive.

The CDR3 DNA sequence: TGCGCCAGCAGCCGGACAGGGGAAGAGACCCAGTACTTC. It specifies CASSRTGEETQYF. The rearrangement links TRBV5-1 to TRBJ2-5; TRBD1 agrees at 9 bases. The CDR3 length is 13 residues. V was pared by 4 bases and J by 3 bases, with 1 base of the junction left unmatched. Per germline, CDR1 SGHRS and CDR2 YFSETQ.

This chain connects TRBV7-3 to TRBJ2-5, with D perhaps TRBD2 (6 bases). The CDR3 has 19 amino acids. V lost 4 bases and J 5 bases, leaving 29 bases between the germline ends. Germline V gives CDR1 SGHTA, CDR2 FQGTGA. The CDR3 DNA reads as TGTGCCAGCAGCTCCCATTTCCCCCAGGGAGGTGCGGGTAAGGAGACCCAGTACTTC. Amino acids: CASSSHFPQGGAGKETQYF.

The chain couples TRBV6-1 to TRBJ2-7; D unclear. V lost 7 bases to trimming and J lost 3 bases, with 10 bases between them. The CDR3 has 12 amino acids. From germline, CDR1 is MNHNS and CDR2 SASEGT. For the CDR3, the DNA is TGTGCCAGCAAGGAGCCTAACTACGAGCAGTACTTC. Translation: CASKEPNYEQYF.

The rearrangement uses TRBV7-6 and TRBJ1-1, with 8 bases aligning to TRBD1. J lost 5 bases, V lost 3 bases, and 2 bases had no gene match. Germline assignment: CDR1 SGHVS and CDR2 FNYEAQ. This CDR3 comprises 13 residues. The CDR3 here is CASSFGQGTEAFF. The CDR3 nucleotides are TGTGCCAGCAGCTTCGGACAGGGAACTGAAGCTTTCTTT.

The rearrangement uses TRBV14 and TRBJ2-1; a possible D gene is TRBD1 (6 bases). The V end lost 3 bases, the J end lost 2 bases, and 14 bases lay between the germline ends. This CDR3 spans 16 amino acids. Germline CDR1 and CDR2: SGHDN and FVKESK. CDR3 in DNA: TGTGCCAGCAGCCAGGTTACAGGGTCGGCCTACAATGAGCAGTTCTTC. This codes for CASSQVTGSAYNEQFF. Supplemented by reference TRBV14 and TRBJ2-1, the full variable domain reads EAGVTQFPSHSVIEKGQTVTLRCDPISGHDNLYWYRRVMGKEIKFLLHFVKESKQDESGMPNNRFLAERTGGTYSTLKVQPAELEDSGVYFCASSQVTGSAYNEQFFGPGTRLTVL.

This clone showed up just a few times. The chain is built from TRBV1 and TRBJ1-1. TRBV1 is a pseudogene. The CDR3 runs 15 residues. CDR3 loop: CTSSPPGGANTEAFF. Here the CDR3 DNA reads TGCACCAGCAGCCCGCCCGGGGGGGCGAACACTGAAGCTTTCTTT.

The chain couples TRBV5-1 to TRBJ1-1, with 8 bases fitting TRBD1. The ends lost 6 bases at V and 0 bases at J; junction bases unmatched: 4. Germline V gene sequence: CDR1 SGHRS, CDR2 YFSETQ. The CDR3 contains 14 residues. The CDR3 nucleotides are TGCGCCAGCACCCCACAGGGGGTGAACACTGAAGCTTTCTTT. It specifies CASTPQGVNTEAFF.